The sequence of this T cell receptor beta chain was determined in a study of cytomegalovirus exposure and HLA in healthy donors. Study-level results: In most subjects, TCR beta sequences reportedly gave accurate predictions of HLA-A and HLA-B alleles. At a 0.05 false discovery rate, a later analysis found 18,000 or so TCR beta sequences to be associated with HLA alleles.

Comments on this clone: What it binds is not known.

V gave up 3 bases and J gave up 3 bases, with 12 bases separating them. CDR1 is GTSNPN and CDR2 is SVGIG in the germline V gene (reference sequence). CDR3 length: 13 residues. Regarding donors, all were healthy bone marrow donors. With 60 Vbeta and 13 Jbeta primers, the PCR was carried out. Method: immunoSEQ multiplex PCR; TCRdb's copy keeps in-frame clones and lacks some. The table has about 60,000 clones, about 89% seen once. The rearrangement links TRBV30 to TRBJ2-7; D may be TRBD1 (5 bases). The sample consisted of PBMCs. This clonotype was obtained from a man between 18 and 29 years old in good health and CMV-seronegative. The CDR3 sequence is CAWRTRVHYEQYF. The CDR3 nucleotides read TGTGCCTGGAGAACCAGGGTCCACTACGAGCAGTACTTC.